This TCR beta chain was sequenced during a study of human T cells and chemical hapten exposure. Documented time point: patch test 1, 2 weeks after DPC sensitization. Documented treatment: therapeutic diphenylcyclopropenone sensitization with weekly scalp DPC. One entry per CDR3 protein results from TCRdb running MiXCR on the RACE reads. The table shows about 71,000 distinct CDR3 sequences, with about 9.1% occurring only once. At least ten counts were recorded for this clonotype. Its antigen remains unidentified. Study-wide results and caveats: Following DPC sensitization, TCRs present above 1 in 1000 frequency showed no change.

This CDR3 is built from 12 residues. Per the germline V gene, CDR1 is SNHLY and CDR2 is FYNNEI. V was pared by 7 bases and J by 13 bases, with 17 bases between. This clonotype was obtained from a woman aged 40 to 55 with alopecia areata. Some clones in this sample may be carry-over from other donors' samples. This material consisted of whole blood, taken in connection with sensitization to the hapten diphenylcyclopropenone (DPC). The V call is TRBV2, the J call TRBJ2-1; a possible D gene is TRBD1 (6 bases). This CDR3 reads CASNPRRTVQFF. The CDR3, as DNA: TGTGCCAGCAACCCACGGAGGACAGTTCAGTTCTTC.